These 32 T cell receptor beta chains originate from one sample sequenced in a study of beta chain features in type 1 diabetes. Notes on the study in general: Across all four CD4+ subsets, people with type 1 diabetes showed modestly shorter TCRB CDR3s.

For these receptors, no antigen is known. Reverse transcribing all isolated RNA meant expressed TCRB transcripts were sequenced. Method: immunoSEQ multiplex PCR; TCRdb's copy keeps in-frame clones and lacks some. The profile shows some 700,000 clones, 13% of them singletons. Sequencing input: naive CD4+ T cells from blood. The receptor source for this set is a man younger than 35 with type 1 diabetes.

V usage is TRBV10-3 and J usage is TRBJ1-4; the match to TRBD1 covers 8 bases. The germline CDR1 and CDR2 sequences are ENHRY and SYGVKD. CDR3 length: 14 amino acids. Germline trimming cut 4 bases from V and 7 bases from J; bases unmatched to any gene: 5. CDR3 protein: CAISATGAGEKLFF. CDR3 in DNA: TGTGCCATCAGTGCGACAGGGGCGGGTGAAAAACTGTTTTTT.

The rearrangement links TRBV30 to TRBJ1-5; TRBD1 might be the D (6 bases). CDR3 length equals 12 residues. Deletions cut 4 bases from V and 9 bases from J, with 13 bases between. Per the germline V gene, CDR1 is GTSNPN and CDR2 is SVGIG (reference sequence). CDR3 loop: CAWMGAGGPQHF. The CDR3 coding sequence is TGTGCCTGGATGGGGGCCGGGGGGCCCCAGCATTTT.

This clone has only a few counts. The chain joins TRBV30 to TRBJ1-5; the D is unclear. There are 11 residues in the CDR3. The V and J ends lost 0 bases and 7 bases respectively, with 4 bases between them. In germline, CDR1 is GTSNPN, CDR2 SVGIG (reference sequence). The CDR3 region has the DNA TGTGCCTGGAGTGTAAAGCAGCCCCAGCATTTT. It codes for CAWSVKQPQHF.

This clone was recorded a few times. At the DNA level, this CDR3 is encoded by other sequences in the same sample as well. This chain joins TRBV30 and TRBJ1-1; TRBD1 matches at 9 bases. The CDR3 consists of 13 residues. The ends lost 4 bases at V and 5 bases at J; junction bases unmatched: 5. Per germline, CDR1 GTSNPN and CDR2 SVGIG (reference sequence). The CDR3 DNA reads TGTGCCTGGACCAGACAGGGGGTAACTGAAGCTTTCTTT. This codes for CAWTRQGVTEAFF.

This chain connects TRBV27 to TRBJ1-5; 7 bases are shared with TRBD1. This CDR3 contains 16 residues. Trimming at V came to 6 bases and at J to 2 bases, leaving 10 bases not matched to a gene. Looked up from germline, CDR1 is MNHEY and CDR2 is SMNVEV (reference sequence). In nucleotides, the CDR3 is TGTGCCAGCAGCCCCGGGACAGTAACCCGCAATCAGCCCCAGCATTTT. Protein: CASSPGTVTRNQPQHF.

The chain joins TRBV5-1 to TRBJ2-3, with 7 bases identical to TRBD2. The V and J ends lost 2 bases and 1 base, in that order; junction bases with no gene match: 7. Per the germline V gene, CDR1 is SGHRS and CDR2 is YFSETQ. CDR3 length: 16 amino acids. CDR3 in DNA: TGCGCCAGCAGCTTAGGACTAGAGTCGGGCACAGATACGCAGTATTTT. Amino acids: CASSLGLESGTDTQYF.

This chain joins TRBV7-9 and TRBJ1-2; D gene uncertain. This CDR3 has 13 residues. The germline V gene has CDR1 SEHNR and CDR2 FQNEAQ (reference sequence). The V gene lost 1 base and the J gene lost 3 bases, with 6 bases spanning the gap. CDR3 coding DNA: TGTGCCAGCAGCTTAGGCCGGGACTATGGCTACACCTTC. It is translated as CASSLGRDYGYTF.

The count of this clone is one. This rearrangement joins TRBV6-4 to TRBJ2-1; 7 positions agree with TRBD2. This CDR3 comprises 15 residues. Germline values: CDR1 MRHNA, CDR2 SNTAGT. J lost 7 bases, V lost 5 bases, and 11 bases had no gene match. The CDR3 region has the DNA TGTGCCAGCAGTTCAGCGGGGAGCCCCCAGAATGAGCAGTTCTTC. Protein sequence: CASSSAGSPQNEQFF.

This clone was counted between two and nine times. The chain has TRBV29-1 and TRBJ1-3; D gene uncertain. This CDR3 region has 14 residues. Trimming removed 7 bases at V and 0 bases at J, with 13 bases between. Germline loops: CDR1 SQVTM, CDR2 ANQGSEA. CDR3: CSARLSSSGNTIYF. CDR3 nucleotide sequence: TGCAGCGCGCGGTTAAGCAGCTCTGGAAACACCATATATTTT.

This chain links TRBV27 with TRBJ2-2; no clear D. This CDR3 has 14 amino acids. V gave up 8 bases and J gave up 1 base, with 11 bases separating them. The germline V gene has CDR1 MNHEY and CDR2 SMNVEV (reference sequence). The CDR3 loop reads CASSRARNTGELFF. CDR3 sequence (DNA): TGTGCCAGCTCCCGGGCCAGGAACACCGGGGAGCTGTTTTTT.

This clone was observed a handful of times. The chain uses TRBV10-3 and TRBJ2-5; D call uncertain. This CDR3 spans 14 amino acids. Germline V lookup: CDR1 ENHRY, CDR2 SYGVKD. Trimming shortened V by 2 bases and J by 7 bases, and 14 bases separated the two germline ends. Here the CDR3 reads CAISEIGQLGTQYF. The CDR3 DNA reads as TGTGCCATCAGTGAGATAGGGCAGTTGGGGACCCAGTACTTC.

This clone was seen a handful of times. The chain recombines TRBV6-1 with TRBJ2-4, with D perhaps TRBD2 (5 bases). The V and J ends lost 5 bases and 0 bases respectively, with 11 bases between them. The CDR3 covers 15 residues. In germline, CDR1 is MNHNS, CDR2 SASEGT. The CDR3 loop is CASSSPRAAKNIQYF. The CDR3 DNA sequence: TGTGCCAGCAGTTCCCCGAGGGCAGCCAAAAACATTCAGTACTTC.

This clone was found a few times. The chain has TRBV29-1 and TRBJ1-2; TRBD1 matches at 9 bases. Losses at the gene ends were 7 bases for V and 7 bases for J; bases not matched to a gene: 7. The CDR3 loop spans 12 amino acids. Germline V gene data show CDR1 as SQVTM and CDR2 as ANQGSEA. CDR3 nucleotides: TGCAGCGGAATACAGGGGGCGGCTGGCTACACCTTC. This sequence encodes CSGIQGAAGYTF.

The chain couples TRBV2 to TRBJ1-1; D might be TRBD1 (6 bases). Trimming cost V 2 bases and J 5 bases, with 12 bases left between them. Germline V gene data show CDR1 as SNHLY and CDR2 as FYNNEI. The CDR3 extends over 14 amino acids. This CDR3 reads CASSEWTERTEAFF. The CDR3 coding sequence is TGTGCCAGCAGTGAATGGACAGAGAGGACTGAAGCTTTCTTT.

CDR3 in amino acids: CASSIIMASAEAFF. The CDR3 DNA reads TGTGCCAGTAGTATAATAATGGCGAGCGCTGAAGCTTTCTTT. The genes are TRBV19 and TRBJ1-1; D is undetermined. This CDR3 spans 14 amino acids. Trimming cost V 2 bases and J 6 bases, with 13 bases left between them. Germline CDR1 LNHDA, CDR2 SQIVND (reference sequence).

The J gene is TRBJ1-1, the V gene TRBV30, with D possibly TRBD1 on 6 matching bases. Trimming left V 4 bases short and J 12 bases short, with 12 bases between. Germline lookup yields CDR1 GTSNPN and CDR2 SVGIG (reference sequence). The CDR3 length is 10 residues. The CDR3 nucleotides read TGTGCCTGGACCAGGGGAGCGACTTTCTTT. This gives the protein CAWTRGATFF.

The genes are TRBV6-1 and TRBJ2-5; 9 nucleotides line up with TRBD1. Germline V gives CDR1 MNHNS, CDR2 SASEGT. The CDR3 is made up of 16 amino acids. V gave up 0 bases and J gave up 5 bases; unmatched junction bases: 7. CDR3 protein: CASSEAGGQGYETQYF. CDR3 in DNA: TGTGCCAGCAGTGAAGCGGGTGGACAGGGGTACGAGACCCAGTACTTC.

This clone came up many times. The gene calls are TRBV13 and TRBJ2-7, with 11 bases identical to TRBD1. Unmatched junction bases numbered 8, after V lost 4 bases and J lost 3 bases. This CDR3 comprises 16 residues. Germline values: CDR1 PRHDT, CDR2 FYEKMQ (reference sequence). The CDR3 coding sequence is TGTGCCAGCAGCTCTGTCCCGGGACAGGGGGACTACGAGCAGTACTTC. As protein: CASSSVPGQGDYEQYF. Filled out from reference TRBV13 and TRBJ2-7, the complete variable domain reads AAGVIQSPRHLIKEKRETATLKCYPIPRHDTVYWYQQGPGQDPQFLISFYEKMQSDKGSIPDRFSAQQFSDYHSELNMSSLELGDSALYFCASSSVPGQGDYEQYFGPGTRLTVT.

The table lists this clone with a few counts. V usage is TRBV25-1 and J usage is TRBJ2-7; no clear D. The length of the CDR3 is 12 residues. V lost 4 bases and J 2 bases, leaving 6 bases between the germline ends. Germline values: CDR1 MGHDK, CDR2 SYGVNS. CDR3 loop: CASSGGPYEQYF. CDR3 nucleotide sequence: TGTGCCAGCAGTGGCGGACCCTACGAGCAGTACTTC.

The gene calls are TRBV7-2 and TRBJ2-7; 7 nucleotides agree with TRBD1. With 8 bases clipped from V and 0 bases from J, the junction kept 7 bases outside the gene matches. This CDR3 contains 14 residues. CDR1 and CDR2 from the germline V gene are SGHTA and FQGNSA. In DNA form, the CDR3 reads TGTGCCAGCGGCCGGGACAGCTTCTCCTACGAGCAGTACTTC. This encodes CASGRDSFSYEQYF. Variable domain in full (rest from reference TRBV7-2 and TRBJ2-7): GAGVSQSPSNKVTEKGKDVELRCDPISGHTALYWYRQSLGQGLEFLIYFQGNSAPDKSGLPSDRFSAERTGGSVSTLTIQRTQQEDSAVYLCASGRDSFSYEQYFGPGTRLTVT.

In its sample, this clone was seen a few times. V gene TRBV29-1 combines with J gene TRBJ2-5, with 10 bases aligning to TRBD1. CDR3 length equals 15 residues. The germline CDR1 and CDR2 sequences are SQVTM and ANQGSEA. V was clipped by 7 bases and J by 2 bases; unmatched bases: 10. The CDR3 DNA sequence: TGCAGCGGTGCCGTTGGGACAGGGGTTCAAGAGACCCAGTACTTC. This gives the protein CSGAVGTGVQETQYF. Full variable domain (remainder filled in from reference TRBV29-1 and TRBJ2-5): SAVISQKPSRDICQRGTSLTIQCQVDSQVTMMFWYRQQPGQSLTLIATANQGSEATYESGFVIDKFPISRPNLTFSTLTVSNMSPEDSSIYLCSGAVGTGVQETQYFGPGTRLLVL.

The chain employs TRBV30 and TRBJ2-5; D perhaps matches TRBD1 (6 bases). From germline, CDR1 is GTSNPN and CDR2 SVGIG (reference sequence). With 5 bases removed from V and 4 bases from J, the gap between germline ends came to 11 bases. The CDR3 is made up of 12 amino acids. The CDR3 DNA reads as TGTGCCTGGGACAGGCCAGGAGAGACCCAGTACTTC. Translation: CAWDRPGETQYF.

This clone was counted between two and nine times. V and J are TRBV6-1 and TRBJ1-1; no reliable D call. The CDR3 length is 13 residues. V was pared by 5 bases and J by 1 base, with 8 bases between. In germline, CDR1 is MNHNS, CDR2 SASEGT. CDR3 sequence: CASSLTGNTEAFF. The CDR3, as DNA: TGTGCCAGCAGTTTGACGGGGAACACTGAAGCTTTCTTT.

This clone was counted only a few times. The rearrangement joins TRBV6-6 to TRBJ2-1; a possible D gene is TRBD1 (6 bases). Germline CDR1 is MNHNY and CDR2 is SVGAGI (reference sequence). CDR3 length: 16 amino acids. V lost 5 bases and J lost 8, with 22 bases in between. The CDR3 protein is CASSPPRGIGSYEQFF. Written as DNA, the CDR3 is TGTGCCAGCAGTCCCCCCAGGGGTATCGGTAGCTATGAGCAGTTCTTC.

Only a few counts were recorded for this clone. The chain links TRBV6-5 to TRBJ1-5; D ambiguous. The length of the CDR3 is 14 residues. From germline, CDR1 is MNHEY and CDR2 SVGAGI. V was shortened by 5 bases and J by 2 bases, with 10 bases between the two germline ends. The CDR3, as DNA: TGTGCCAGCAGTGAGAACATAGGCAATCAGCCCCAGCATTTT. Translating it yields CASSENIGNQPQHF.

This rearrangement joins TRBV28 to TRBJ2-3; either TRBD1 or TRBD2 may fit D (6 bases each). This CDR3 has 14 amino acids. Germline V gives CDR1 MDHEN, CDR2 SYDVKM. V was trimmed by 6 bases and J by 8 bases, leaving 18 bases between them. CDR3 loop: CASRKVGGVSTQYF. In DNA form, the CDR3 reads TGTGCCAGCAGGAAAGTGGGGGGCGTCAGTACGCAGTATTTT. The full variable domain, its missing parts supplied by reference TRBV28 and TRBJ2-3, is DVKVTQSSRYLVKRTGEKVFLECVQDMDHENMFWYRQDPGLGLRLIYFSYDVKMKEKGDIPEGYSVSREKKERFSLILESASTNQTSMYLCASRKVGGVSTQYFGPGTRLTVL.

The rearrangement links TRBV15 to TRBJ2-7; D is perhaps TRBD2 (5 bases). The CDR3 length is 16 residues. Germline CDR1 LNHNV, CDR2 YYDKDF (reference sequence). Deletions cut 0 bases from V and 2 bases from J, with 14 bases between. The CDR3 DNA is TGTGCCACCAGCAGAGATTATACGGGGTCGACCTACGAGCAGTACTTC. Its translation is CATSRDYTGSTYEQYF.

The V gene is TRBV6-1, the J gene TRBJ1-1; D might be TRBD1 (5 bases). This CDR3 contains 15 residues. CDR1 is MNHNS, CDR2 SASEGT, per germline. Trimming pared 3 bases from V and 1 base from J, leaving 12 bases between. The CDR3: CASSDRGHQNTEAFF. The CDR3 nucleotides are TGTGCCAGCAGTGATCGAGGACACCAGAACACTGAAGCTTTCTTT.

This clone came up a few times. This chain links TRBV18 with TRBJ2-3, with D perhaps TRBD2 (5 bases). The ends were cut back, 2 bases at V and 3 bases at J, with 9 bases in the middle. CDR1 and CDR2 (germline): KGHSH, LQKENI. The CDR3 consists of 14 residues. The CDR3, as DNA: TGTGCCAGCTCACCAGTGAGGGAGACAGATACGCAGTATTTT. Translated: CASSPVRETDTQYF.

This chain uses TRBV30 with TRBJ2-7, with TRBD1 as a possible D gene (6 bases). In germline, CDR1 is GTSNPN, CDR2 SVGIG (reference sequence). The V and J ends lost 3 bases and 6 bases respectively, with 15 bases between them. The CDR3 loop spans 13 amino acids. In DNA, the CDR3 is TGTGCCTGGAGCGCCACAGGGCAGGGCGAGCAGTACTTC. This sequence encodes CAWSATGQGEQYF.

The gene calls are TRBV30 and TRBJ2-1; 8 nucleotides match TRBD1. Germline assignment: CDR1 GTSNPN and CDR2 SVGIG (reference sequence). The CDR3 is 14 residues long. V lost 0 bases to trimming and J lost 10 bases; unmatched junction nucleotides: 8. CDR3 coding DNA: TGTGCCTGGAGTGTAAACAGGGGGTTGTGGGAGCAGTTCTTC. This encodes CAWSVNRGLWEQFF.

The rearrangement uses TRBV4-1 and TRBJ1-1, with TRBD1 identical over 12 bases. CDR1 and CDR2 (germline): MGHRA, YSYEKL. The V and J ends lost 5 bases and 5 bases, in that order; junction bases with no gene match: 6. The CDR3 consists of 15 residues. CDR3 in DNA: TGCGCCAGCAGCTGGGGACAGGGGGCAAGAACTGAAGCTTTCTTT. Encoded protein: CASSWGQGARTEAFF.